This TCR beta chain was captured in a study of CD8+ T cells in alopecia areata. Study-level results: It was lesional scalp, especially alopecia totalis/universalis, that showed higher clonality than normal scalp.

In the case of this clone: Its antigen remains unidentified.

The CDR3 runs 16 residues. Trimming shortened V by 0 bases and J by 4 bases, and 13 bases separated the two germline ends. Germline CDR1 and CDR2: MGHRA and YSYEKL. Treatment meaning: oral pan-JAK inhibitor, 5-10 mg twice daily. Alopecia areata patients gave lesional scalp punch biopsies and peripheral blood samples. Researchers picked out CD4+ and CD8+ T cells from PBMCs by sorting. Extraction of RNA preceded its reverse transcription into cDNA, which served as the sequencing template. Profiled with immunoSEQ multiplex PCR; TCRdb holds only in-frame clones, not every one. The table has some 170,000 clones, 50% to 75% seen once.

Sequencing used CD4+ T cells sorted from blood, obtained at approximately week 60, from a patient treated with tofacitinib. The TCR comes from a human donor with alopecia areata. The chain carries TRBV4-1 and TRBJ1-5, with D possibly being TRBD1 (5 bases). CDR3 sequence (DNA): TGCGCCAGCAGCCAAGAATCAACAGGCCCTAATCAGCCCCAGCATTTT. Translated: CASSQESTGPNQPQHF.